Following are 32 T cell receptor beta chains from one sample sequenced in a study of blood T cell repertoires in COVID-19 (dated by TCRdb to 2019 to 2021). The method was the immunoSEQ multiplex PCR assay. TCRdb re-hosts the immuneACCESS table, in-frame sequences only. Its copies lack some clones; in the studies checked, an unresolved V gene accounts for under half of them, and the cause for the rest is not known. This sample is represented by roughly 200,000 clones; roughly 90% of them were singletons. The top ten hold around 6.6% of the sample. Sequencing input: peripheral blood. Source of these receptors: a middle-aged man with acute or convalescent COVID-19.

The chain carries TRBV5-1 and TRBJ2-2; 9 positions match TRBD1. Germline V gene lookup returns CDR1 SGHRS and CDR2 YFSETQ. This CDR3 has 16 amino acids. J was trimmed by 6 bases and V by 0 bases; bases with no gene match: 6. CDR3 residues: CASSLATTGGSGELFF. The DNA for the CDR3 is TGCGCCAGCAGCTTGGCCACGACAGGGGGATCCGGGGAGCTGTTTTTT. The full variable domain, rest sourced from reference TRBV5-1 and TRBJ2-2, is KAGVTQTPRYLIKTRGQQVTLSCSPISGHRSVSWYQQTPGQGLQFLFEYFSETQRNKGNFPGRFSGRQFSNSRSEMNVSTLELGDSALYLCASSLATTGGSGELFFGEGSRLTVL.

This chain uses TRBV7-9 with TRBJ2-1, with TRBD2 matching over 10 bases. With V trimmed by 2 bases and J by 5 bases, 3 bases remained unmatched. This CDR3 contains 15 residues. The germline V gene encodes CDR1 SEHNR and CDR2 FQNEAQ (reference sequence). CDR3 region: CASSLYLAGDNEQFF. For the CDR3, the DNA is TGTGCCAGCAGCTTATATCTAGCGGGGGACAATGAGCAGTTCTTC. The full variable domain, completed using reference TRBV7-9 and TRBJ2-1, is DTGVSQNPRHKITKRGQNVTFRCDPISEHNRLYWYRQTLGQGPEFLTYFQNEAQLEKSRLLSDRFSAERPKGSFSTLEIQRTEQGDSAMYLCASSLYLAGDNEQFFGPGTRLTVL.

The chain couples TRBV27 to TRBJ2-7, with TRBD1 matching over 9 bases. The CDR3 has 17 residues. V shed 6 bases and J 8 bases; nucleotides not matched to a gene: 20. Germline CDR1 and CDR2: MNHEY and SMNVEV (reference sequence). The CDR3 bases are TGTGCCAGCAGCCTACCTCAACTCAGGGACAGGGTGGAGAAGCAGTACTTC. Its translation: CASSLPQLRDRVEKQYF.

The chain couples TRBV5-1 to TRBJ2-3; a weak D match, TRBD2 (5 bases). The CDR3 length is 14 residues. Germline CDR1 is SGHRS and CDR2 is YFSETQ. V was trimmed by 1 base and J by 3 bases, leaving 9 bases between them. The DNA for the CDR3 is TGCGCCAGCAGCTTGTCCCCGGGGACAGATACGCAGTATTTT. This gives the protein CASSLSPGTDTQYF.

The chain couples TRBV28 to TRBJ2-2, with TRBD2 identical over 8 bases. V lost 5 bases and J lost 3; bases outside the gene matches: 8. Germline assignment: CDR1 MDHEN and CDR2 SYDVKM. The CDR3 spans 16 residues. This CDR3 is CASSVVVGLDTGELFF. Here the CDR3 DNA reads TGTGCCAGCAGTGTCGTGGTGGGACTAGACACCGGGGAGCTGTTTTTT.

This clone was observed once. The junction does not match germline at one end; this may be a read error. The chain combines TRBV7-3 with TRBJ2-7, with TRBD2 identical over 7 bases. Germline loops: CDR1 SGHTA, CDR2 FQGTGA. This CDR3 comprises 15 residues. CDR3 amino acids: CASSLGGGLAYEQCF. CDR3 nucleotides: TGTGCCAGCAGCTTAGGGGGAGGGCTAGCCTACGAGCAGTGCTTC.

The chain joins TRBV11-3 to TRBJ2-7; D not resolved. Trimming took off 5 bases at V and 0 bases at J, with 8 bases between the two ends. The CDR3 extends over 13 amino acids. CDR1 is SGHNT, CDR2 YENEEA, per germline. The CDR3 DNA sequence: TGTGCCAGCAGCCTCTCCCTCTCCTACGAGCAGTACTTC. It is translated as CASSLSLSYEQYF.

The chain joins TRBV14 to TRBJ1-6; 7 bases match TRBD1. With 3 bases clipped from V and 10 bases from J, the junction kept 6 bases outside the gene matches. CDR1 is SGHDN and CDR2 is FVKESK in the germline V gene. The CDR3 runs to 14 residues. The CDR3 here is CASSQTGSGSPLHF. CDR3 DNA sequence: TGTGCCAGCAGCCAGACAGGGAGCGGATCACCCCTCCACTTT.

This clone was seen a single time. The V and J genes are TRBV7-9 and TRBJ1-2; D uncertain. Between the trimmed V and J ends, which lost 5 bases and 5 bases, there was a span of 12 bases. This CDR3 is 13 amino acids long. CDR1 SEHNR and CDR2 FQNEAQ come from the germline V gene (reference sequence). CDR3 sequence reads: CASSPGIQYGYTF. In DNA, the CDR3 is TGTGCCAGCAGCCCAGGAATCCAATATGGCTACACCTTC.

The V gene is TRBV7-9, the J gene TRBJ2-1, with TRBD2 identical over 10 bases. The germline CDR1 and CDR2 sequences are SEHNR and FQNEAQ (reference sequence). Germline trimming cut 1 base from V and 4 bases from J; bases unmatched to any gene: 10. The CDR3 is 18 amino acids. The CDR3, as DNA: TGTGCCAGCAGCTTAGGAGCGGTCGAGCGGGGGGGATACAATGAGCAGTTCTTC. This translates into CASSLGAVERGGYNEQFF.

The rearrangement uses TRBV28 and TRBJ2-1; 10 positions match TRBD2. V gave up 7 bases and J gave up 4 bases; unmatched junction bases: 4. The CDR3 is 14 amino acids. Germline V gene lookup returns CDR1 MDHEN and CDR2 SYDVKM. DNA for the CDR3: TGTGCCAGCATACTAGCGGGGCCGTACAATGAGCAGTTCTTC. Translation gives CASILAGPYNEQFF.

This chain uses TRBV5-4 with TRBJ2-6; no clear D. Germline CDR1 is SGHNT and CDR2 is YYREEE (reference sequence). V lost 0 bases and J lost 0, with 10 bases in between. The CDR3 length is 17 residues. The CDR3 region is CASSLGSTPSGANVLTF. CDR3 in DNA: TGTGCCAGCAGCTTGGGCTCGACTCCCTCTGGGGCCAACGTCCTGACTTTC.

In DNA form, the CDR3 reads TGTGCCAGCAGCCCGAAAGGGGCCAGGGATAATGAAAAACTGTTTTTT. Encoded protein: CASSPKGARDNEKLFF. The chain recombines TRBV21-1 with TRBJ1-4; the table's D call, TRBD1, was not checked against the DNA. TRBV21-1 counts as a pseudogene. The CDR3 runs 16 residues.

The rearrangement uses TRBV18 and TRBJ2-3; the match to TRBD1 covers 8 bases. J lost 4 bases, V lost 1 base, and 13 bases had no gene match. Germline V lookup: CDR1 KGHSH, CDR2 LQKENI. The CDR3 is made up of 18 amino acids. CDR3 loop: CASSPRGPDRVIADTQYF. The DNA for the CDR3 is TGTGCCAGCTCACCACGGGGGCCGGACAGGGTTATCGCAGATACGCAGTATTTT.

The V call is TRBV28, the J call TRBJ1-1, with D uncertain. The ends were cut back, 5 bases at V and 5 bases at J, with 21 bases in the middle. The CDR3 runs 16 residues. CDR1 MDHEN and CDR2 SYDVKM come from the germline V gene. The CDR3 protein is CASSEPRAGWKTEAFF. Here the CDR3 DNA reads TGTGCCAGCAGTGAGCCTCGTGCGGGGTGGAAAACTGAAGCTTTCTTT.

The CDR3: CASSQGDRGDNEQFF. The CDR3, as DNA: TGTGCCAGCAGCCAAGGCGACAGGGGCGACAATGAGCAGTTCTTC. The chain recombines TRBV4-2 with TRBJ2-1, with 8 positions matching TRBD1. The CDR3 is made up of 15 amino acids. The germline V gene has CDR1 LGHNA and CDR2 YNFKEQ. V shed 1 base and J 5 bases; nucleotides not matched to a gene: 4.

The chain is built from TRBV3-1 (or the pseudogene TRBV3-2) and TRBJ2-1; 8 positions agree with TRBD1. V gave up 1 base and J gave up 8 bases; unmatched junction bases: 7. Germline-derived CDR1 and CDR2 are LGHDT and YNNKEL (reference sequence). The CDR3 runs 15 residues. The chain's CDR3 is CASSQGQGAVDEQFF. DNA of the CDR3: TGTGCCAGCAGCCAAGGTCAGGGGGCTGTCGATGAGCAGTTCTTC.

The genes are TRBV27 and TRBJ2-1, with TRBD1 matching 7 bases. The CDR3 runs to 16 residues. From germline, CDR1 is MNHEY and CDR2 SMNVEV (reference sequence). The trim removed 5 bases at V and 5 bases at J, leaving 12 bases unmatched. CDR3 amino acids: CASSPRPGQRDNEQFF. CDR3 sequence (DNA): TGTGCCAGCAGTCCCAGACCGGGACAGCGAGACAATGAGCAGTTCTTC.

The chain uses TRBV6-5 and TRBJ1-2; 8 nucleotides match TRBD1. CDR1 and CDR2 (germline): MNHEY, SVGAGI. After removal of 6 bases from V and 8 bases from J, the junction contained 8 bases not matched to a gene. The CDR3 sequence is 13 residues long. CDR3 residues: CASSPDRVGGYTF. The CDR3, as DNA: TGTGCCAGCAGCCCGGACAGGGTAGGCGGCTACACCTTC.

CDR3 in DNA: TGTGCCAGCAGCTTGGGGACAGGGGTGCCGCCCCAGCATTTT. Translated, it gives CASSLGTGVPPQHF. The rearrangement joins TRBV5-6 to TRBJ1-5, with 9 bases lining up with TRBD1. After removal of 0 bases from V and 9 bases from J, the junction contained 4 bases not matched to a gene. The CDR3 extends over 14 amino acids. Germline lookup yields CDR1 SGHDT and CDR2 YYEEEE.

Only one count was recorded for this clone. This chain uses TRBV6-2 or TRBV6-3 with TRBJ1-5; TRBD1 agrees at 9 bases. Germline V gene sequence: CDR1 MNHEY, CDR2 SVGEGT. Losses at the gene ends were 0 bases for V and 4 bases for J; bases not matched to a gene: 4. This CDR3 is 16 amino acids long. CDR3 region: CASSYSTGTGNQPQHF. The CDR3 nucleotides read TGTGCCAGCAGTTACTCGACAGGGACAGGGAATCAGCCCCAGCATTTT.

The chain is built from TRBV10-3 and TRBJ2-3; D is possibly TRBD1 (5 bases). Germline CDR1 ENHRY, CDR2 SYGVKD. V lost 6 bases and J lost 0, with 7 bases in between. This CDR3 contains 13 residues. The CDR3 is CAISQGSTDTQYF. The CDR3 DNA is TGTGCCATCAGCCAGGGTAGCACAGATACGCAGTATTTT.

The sample holds a few counts of this clone. The chain couples TRBV10-3 to TRBJ2-1; 12 bases match TRBD1. Germline V gene lookup returns CDR1 ENHRY and CDR2 SYGVKD. The CDR3 length is 15 residues. After removal of 6 bases from V and 2 bases from J, the junction contained 2 bases not matched to a gene. The CDR3 nucleotides read TGTGCCATCAGGGGGACAGGGGGCACCTACAATGAGCAGTTCTTC. This codes for CAIRGTGGTYNEQFF.

The chain employs TRBV28 and TRBJ2-3; 8 bases are a match to TRBD1. V shed 3 bases, J shed 2 bases, and the junction held 7 bases outside the gene matches. The CDR3 consists of 16 residues. The germline gives CDR1 MDHEN, CDR2 SYDVKM. This CDR3 is CASSFLLTGDTDTQYF. The CDR3 nucleotides read TGTGCCAGCAGTTTTCTCTTGACAGGGGACACAGATACGCAGTATTTT.

In its sample, this clone was seen a few times. The J gene is TRBJ2-7, the V gene TRBV7-9; possibly TRBD2 for D (5 bases). Germline CDR1 reads SEHNR; CDR2 reads FQNEAQ (reference sequence). This CDR3 region has 13 residues. V lost 4 bases and J lost 7, with 14 bases in between. CDR3 loop: CASSSRYREEQYF. CDR3 in DNA: TGTGCCAGCAGCTCCCGGTATAGGGAGGAGCAGTACTTC.

The V call is TRBV24-1, the J call TRBJ2-3; 7 positions agree with TRBD1. Unmatched junction bases numbered 12, after V lost 3 bases and J lost 7 bases. This CDR3 has 16 residues. Germline V gives CDR1 KGHDR, CDR2 SFDVKD. CDR3 in DNA: TGTGCCACCAGTGATCACAGACAGGGCCAGGGTTATACGCAGTATTTT. Amino acids: CATSDHRQGQGYTQYF.

This chain joins TRBV7-8 and TRBJ1-5; D is ambiguous. CDR1 is SGHVS, CDR2 FQNEAQ, per germline. CDR3 size: 18 residues. V gave up 1 base and J gave up 2 bases, with 18 bases separating them. This CDR3 is CASSLVADYSEGNQPQHF. The CDR3 bases are TGTGCCAGCAGCTTAGTGGCGGATTATAGCGAGGGCAATCAGCCCCAGCATTTT.

The genes are TRBV19 and TRBJ2-1, with D perhaps TRBD2 (6 bases). The CDR3 is made up of 16 amino acids. Looked up from germline, CDR1 is LNHDA and CDR2 is SQIVND (reference sequence). Trimming stripped 0 bases from V and 2 bases from J, with 11 bases between. CDR3: CASSIDPAGTYNEQFF. Here the CDR3 DNA reads TGTGCCAGTAGTATAGATCCCGCGGGGACCTACAATGAGCAGTTCTTC.

The gene calls are TRBV5-1 and TRBJ1-3, with TRBD1 matching over 8 bases. V shed 3 bases, J shed 2 bases, and the junction held 10 bases outside the gene matches. The CDR3 spans 17 residues. Germline CDR1 reads SGHRS; CDR2 reads YFSETQ. DNA for the CDR3: TGCGCCAGCAGCTCTGACGTGCAGGGGGCCGCTGGAAACACCATATATTTT. Protein: CASSSDVQGAAGNTIYF.

The chain joins TRBV19 to TRBJ2-7, with a tentative D call TRBD2 (6 bases). Looked up from germline, CDR1 is LNHDA and CDR2 is SQIVND (reference sequence). The CDR3 covers 14 residues. Trimming took 5 bases from V and 4 from J, leaving 15 bases between them. This chain's CDR3 is CASSPLTGRYEQYF. Written as DNA, the CDR3 is TGTGCCAGTAGTCCTTTAACCGGGAGATACGAGCAGTACTTC.

The chain uses TRBV28 and TRBJ1-5, with 7 bases identical to TRBD1. Germline V gene data show CDR1 as MDHEN and CDR2 as SYDVKM. Losses at the gene ends were 6 bases for V and 4 bases for J; bases not matched to a gene: 9. The CDR3 covers 15 residues. CDR3: CASRRTGAGNQPQHF. The DNA of the CDR3 is TGTGCCAGCAGACGCACAGGGGCTGGAAATCAGCCCCAGCATTTT.

This clone has a single count. The genes are TRBV19 and TRBJ2-1; TRBD2 is a possible D gene (7 bases). Trimming left V 4 bases short and J 14 bases short, with 18 bases between. The CDR3 length is 13 residues. Germline V CDR1 and CDR2: LNHDA, SQIVND (reference sequence). The CDR3 spells CASSSRRGLFEFF. DNA for the CDR3: TGTGCCAGTAGTAGTCGGCGGGGGCTATTTGAGTTCTTC.